These 14 T cell receptor beta chains share one sample of origin, sequenced in a study of cytomegalovirus exposure and HLA in healthy donors. Here immunoSEQ multiplex PCR was the method, and the copy in TCRdb shows in-frame clones only, minus some. The data contain 150,000 to 200,000 clones, approximately 89% of them seen just once; the ten biggest clones take up 10%. Sequenced: PBMCs. The receptors here all came from a woman aged 18-35 years in good health and CMV-seropositive.

The gene calls are TRBV5-1 and TRBJ2-3; 11 bases match TRBD2. Per the germline V gene, CDR1 is SGHRS and CDR2 is YFSETQ. The CDR3 extends over 17 amino acids. The V and J ends lost 5 bases and 2 bases, in that order; junction bases with no gene match: 10. The CDR3 DNA reads TGCGCCAGCAGAATAGGGACTAGCGGAAAATCCACAGATACGCAGTATTTT. This encodes CASRIGTSGKSTDTQYF.

As to this clone: The junction differs from germline at one of its ends, possibly a read error. The chain combines TRBV10-3 with TRBJ2-7; 7 bases fit TRBD1. The CDR3 has 10 amino acids. Germline values: CDR1 ENHRY, CDR2 SYGVKD. The CDR3: CATSTGVLHF. The CDR3 DNA reads TGTGCCACCTCCACAGGGGTCCTTCATTTC.

As for this clone: Other DNA sequences in the same sample also yield this CDR3. The V and J genes are TRBV7-3 and TRBJ1-2; no definite D call. The CDR3 totals 13 residues. V gave up 2 bases and J gave up 2 bases, with 6 bases separating them. CDR1 is SGHTA and CDR2 is FQGTGA in the germline V gene. The CDR3 loop reads CASSLGGNYGYTF. The CDR3 DNA reads as TGTGCCAGCAGCTTAGGCGGAAACTATGGCTACACCTTC. Filled out from reference TRBV7-3 and TRBJ1-2, the complete variable domain reads GAGVSQTPSNKVTEKGKYVELRCDPISGHTALYWYRQSLGQGPEFLIYFQGTGAADDSGLPNDRFFAVRPEGSVSTLKIQRTERGDSAVYLCASSLGGNYGYTFGSGTRLTVV.

This rearrangement joins TRBV27 to TRBJ2-7, with 8 positions matching TRBD1. V was pared by 6 bases and J by 3 bases, with 22 bases of the junction left unmatched. The CDR3 has 19 amino acids. Germline V lookup: CDR1 MNHEY, CDR2 SMNVEV (reference sequence). The CDR3 is CASRHGLVGTGGRNYEQYF. In DNA, the CDR3 is TGTGCCAGCAGGCACGGACTCGTCGGGACAGGAGGGAGAAACTACGAGCAGTACTTC.

This clone was seen only a few times. The rearrangement links TRBV6-4 to TRBJ2-1, with 7 bases lining up with TRBD2. This CDR3 contains 14 residues. V lost 3 bases to trimming and J lost 8 bases; unmatched junction nucleotides: 7. Germline V gene data show CDR1 as MRHNA and CDR2 as SNTAGT. Here the CDR3 DNA reads TGTGCCAGCAGTGAGAGGGAGGGTGGCTATGAGCAGTTCTTC. Amino acids: CASSEREGGYEQFF.

DNA of the CDR3: TGTGCCAGCAGCCCCTACGGCGGGGGTAGAATTGAAGCTTTCTTT. It specifies CASSPYGGGRIEAFF. This chain connects TRBV11-3 to TRBJ1-1, with a tentative D call TRBD1 (5 bases). This CDR3 is 15 amino acids long. The V and J ends lost 5 bases and 7 bases respectively, with 20 bases between them. CDR1 is SGHNT and CDR2 is YENEEA in the germline V gene.

The V call is TRBV7-8, the J call TRBJ2-7; 15 nucleotides line up with TRBD2. This CDR3 has 17 residues. The V and J ends lost 3 bases and 1 base, in that order; junction bases with no gene match: 4. Germline-derived CDR1 and CDR2 are SGHVS and FQNEAQ. CDR3: CASSFPGTSGRSYEQYF. The CDR3, as DNA: TGTGCCAGCAGCTTTCCCGGGACTAGCGGGAGGTCCTACGAGCAGTACTTC.

The chain has TRBV6-5 and TRBJ2-7, with 8 positions matching TRBD2. CDR3 size: 12 residues. V lost 7 bases to trimming and J lost 6 bases; unmatched junction nucleotides: 5. In germline, CDR1 is MNHEY, CDR2 SVGAGI. The CDR3 nucleotides read TGTGCCAGCAATCGCGCGGGAGGCGAGCAGTACTTC. Amino acids: CASNRAGGEQYF.

This sequence joins TRBV6-5 and TRBJ1-1; D gene uncertain. The germline V and J ends were trimmed by 2 bases and 4 bases, with 5 bases remaining between them. CDR3 length equals 12 residues. Germline V lookup: CDR1 MNHEY, CDR2 SVGAGI. DNA of the CDR3: TGTGCCAGCAGTTACCTTCCCACTGAAGCTTTCTTT. Protein sequence: CASSYLPTEAFF.

V gene TRBV29-1 combines with J gene TRBJ2-1; possible D gene TRBD2, 5 bases. Germline assignment: CDR1 SQVTM and CDR2 ANQGSEA. CDR3 length: 13 residues. V was cut by 1 base and J by 7 bases, with 11 bases left in between. The CDR3 protein is CSVEVGWENEQFF. Here the CDR3 DNA reads TGCAGCGTTGAAGTAGGTTGGGAGAATGAGCAGTTCTTC.

This chain joins TRBV4-2 and TRBJ2-5, with 9 bases aligning to TRBD2. Germline values: CDR1 LGHNA, CDR2 YNFKEQ. The CDR3 is made up of 16 amino acids. V lost 1 base to trimming and J lost 5 bases; unmatched junction nucleotides: 8. The CDR3 region is CASSQVNSGSRETQYF. The CDR3 DNA follows: TGTGCCAGCAGCCAAGTAAATAGCGGGAGTCGTGAGACCCAGTACTTC.

The rearrangement uses TRBV18 and TRBJ2-7, with D maybe TRBD1 (5 bases). V lost 3 bases, J lost 7 bases, and 16 bases lay in between. Germline CDR1 is KGHSH and CDR2 is LQKENI. This CDR3 region has 14 residues. Here the CDR3 reads CASSPPGGAREQYF. CDR3 coding DNA: TGTGCCAGCTCACCCCCGGGTGGGGCGAGGGAGCAGTACTTC.

This clone has more than one count but fewer than ten. The V call is TRBV18, the J call TRBJ1-4; unclear D gene. Germline V lookup: CDR1 KGHSH, CDR2 LQKENI. The CDR3 is made up of 14 amino acids. V was clipped by 3 bases and J by 0 bases, with 5 bases between them. For the CDR3, the DNA is TGTGCCAGCTCACCTTCTTCAACTAATGAAAAACTGTTTTTT. Amino acid sequence: CASSPSSTNEKLFF.

This clone was seen only once. The J gene is TRBJ2-7, the V gene TRBV19; 9 bases are shared with TRBD2. CDR1 and CDR2 (germline): LNHDA, SQIVND (reference sequence). J lost 2 bases, V lost 5 bases, and 7 bases had no gene match. This CDR3 contains 15 residues. The CDR3: CASSPGLASTYEQYF. The CDR3 DNA reads TGTGCCAGTAGTCCTGGACTAGCGAGCACCTACGAGCAGTACTTC.